Listed here are 13 T cell receptor beta chains from one sample, sequenced in a study of T cells in Graves' hyperthyroidism and ophthalmopathy. The source material, RNA transcripts, was used to amplify TCR beta CDR3 regions. The HTBI primer set drove a first-round RT-PCR of the TCR CDR3. TCRdb re-called the multiplex PCR reads through MiXCR, storing one row per CDR3 protein. This sample yields a few hundred thousand distinct CDR3 sequences, of which approximately 18% are seen a single time; around 15% belongs to the top ten. The sequencing input was blood. The source is a woman aged 40 to 50 with Graves' ophthalmopathy.

This clonotype was picked up many times. V and J are TRBV12-3 or TRBV12-4 and TRBJ2-7; D possibly uses TRBD1 or TRBD2 (6 bases each). Trimming took off 0 bases at V and 4 bases at J, with 13 bases between the two ends. The CDR3 runs 15 residues. The CDR3 DNA is TGTGCCAGCAGTTTAGCGCGGCAGGGGAGGTACGAGCAGTACTTC. This encodes CASSLARQGRYEQYF.

This clonotype has at least ten counts. This sequence joins TRBV12-3 or TRBV12-4 and TRBJ2-7; D possibly matches TRBD1 or TRBD2 (5 bases each). CDR3 size: 14 residues. Trimming took 3 bases from V and 3 from J, leaving 12 bases between them. CDR3 residues: CASSFGAPVYEQYF. The CDR3 DNA reads as TGTGCCAGCAGTTTCGGGGCGCCGGTCTACGAGCAGTACTTC.

This clonotype was seen once. The chain recombines TRBV15 with TRBJ1-5, with D possibly being TRBD1 (6 bases). CDR3 length: 14 amino acids. V gave up 4 bases and J gave up 6 bases, with 13 bases separating them. In germline, CDR1 is LNHNV, CDR2 YYDKDF (reference sequence). The CDR3 bases are TGTGCCACCAGCAATGGGGGGGGGCTTCAGCCCCAGCATTTT. It encodes CATSNGGGLQPQHF.

This clonotype has a count of ten or more. The rearrangement links TRBV15 to TRBJ2-7; D perhaps matches TRBD2 (7 bases). From germline, CDR1 is LNHNV and CDR2 YYDKDF (reference sequence). V was trimmed by 9 bases and J by 3 bases, leaving 15 bases between them. The length of the CDR3 is 13 residues. CDR3 region: CATKKGGDYEQYF. DNA of the CDR3: TGTGCCACTAAAAAAGGGGGGGACTACGAGCAGTACTTC. The full variable domain, completed using reference TRBV15 and TRBJ2-7, is DAMVIQNPRYQVTQFGKPVTLSCSQTLNHNVMYWYQQKSSQAPKLLFHYYDKDFNNEADTPDNFQSRRPNTSFCFLDIRSPGLGDTAMYLCATKKGGDYEQYFGPGTRLTVT.

The V gene is TRBV6-5, the J gene TRBJ1-1, with D hard to call. The CDR3 is 14 amino acids. V was shortened by 4 bases and J by 1 base, with 10 bases between the two germline ends. Looked up from germline, CDR1 is MNHEY and CDR2 is SVGAGI. The CDR3 coding sequence is TGTGCCAGCAGTTTTGTCGCGTCGAACACTGAAGCTTTCTTT. This encodes CASSFVASNTEAFF.

The rearrangement joins TRBV16 to TRBJ1-1, with D unclear. Deletions cut 4 bases from V and 0 bases from J, with 12 bases between. This CDR3 comprises 15 residues. Germline values: CDR1 KGHSY, CDR2 FQNENV. The CDR3 sequence is CASSRHLDMNTEAFF. For the CDR3, the DNA is TGTGCCAGCAGCCGGCACTTAGATATGAACACTGAAGCTTTCTTT.

This clonotype occurred many times. CDR3 loop: CASSYSPRQGVKGDIQYF. The DNA of the CDR3 is TGTGCCAGCAGTTACTCCCCTCGACAGGGGGTCAAAGGAGACATTCAGTACTTC. V usage is TRBV6-5 and J usage is TRBJ2-4; 9 bases line up with TRBD1. The J segment lost 8 bases and the V segment lost 0 bases, leaving 14 bases of the junction unmatched. CDR1 is MNHEY, CDR2 SVGAGI, per germline. This CDR3 spans 18 amino acids.

This clonotype was observed at least ten times. The J gene is TRBJ1-1, the V gene TRBV12-3 or TRBV12-4, with D uncertain. This CDR3 has 14 residues. V lost 3 bases and J lost 8, with 16 bases in between. In DNA form, the CDR3 reads TGTGCCAGCAGTTTTGAGTGGCGGACCGCGGAAGCTTTCTTT. Protein product: CASSFEWRTAEAFF.

This clonotype appeared many times. The chain carries TRBV10-2 and TRBJ2-5, with D unresolved. Germline V gene lookup returns CDR1 WSHSY and CDR2 SAAADI. V was clipped by 6 bases and J by 5 bases, with 16 bases between them. This CDR3 contains 14 residues. CDR3 sequence reads: CASRRRLPAETQYF. The CDR3 DNA reads as TGCGCCAGCAGGAGACGACTTCCGGCGGAGACCCAGTACTTC.

This clonotype came up many times. Compared with germline, one end of the junction differs, possibly owing to a read error. The rearrangement uses TRBV5-1 and TRBJ2-5; D is uncertain. This CDR3 spans 12 amino acids. CDR1 SGHRS and CDR2 YFSETQ come from the germline V gene. This chain's CDR3 is CASSLVGETQYF. Written as DNA, the CDR3 is TGTGCCAGCAGTTTAGTTGGCGAGACCCAGTACTTC.

This clonotype was counted many times. In DNA form, the CDR3 reads TGTGCCAGCAGTGAATTTGGGGGTGACACTGAAGCTTTCTTT. This codes for CASSEFGGDTEAFF. The chain uses TRBV25-1 and TRBJ1-1; TRBD1 might be the D (5 bases). Per germline, CDR1 MGHDK and CDR2 SYGVNS. CDR3 length: 14 amino acids. Trimming stripped 1 base from V and 3 bases from J, with 9 bases between.

This clonotype was recorded at least ten times. The chain carries TRBV25-1 and TRBJ1-2; 7 bases are shared with TRBD1. The CDR3 contains 17 residues. The V gene end was trimmed by 2 bases and the J gene end by 5 bases; junction bases not matched to a gene: 14. Germline V lookup: CDR1 MGHDK, CDR2 SYGVNS. In DNA, the CDR3 is TGTGCCAGCAGTGAAGTCTTGCCCGGACAGGCCGATTATGGCTACACCTTC. As protein: CASSEVLPGQADYGYTF.

As concerns this clonotype: Possible read error: a much larger clone is one base away. This chain joins TRBV6-5 and TRBJ2-2; 11 bases map to TRBD2. The germline V gene encodes CDR1 MNHEY and CDR2 SVGAGI. The CDR3 runs 15 residues. CDR3 in amino acids: CAGRSGTSGTGGLFF. The DNA for the CDR3 is TGTGCCGGCCGTTCCGGGACTAGCGGCACCGGGGGGCTGTTTTTT.